These 9 T cell receptor beta chains were sequenced from one sample in a study of blood T cell repertoires in COVID-19. Generated by immunoSEQ multiplex PCR, the TCRdb table keeps only in-frame clones and is missing some. Of roughly 160,000 clones in the sample, about 87% were seen once. The sequenced sample was peripheral blood. The receptors shown here come from a man between 60 and 75 years old with acute or convalescent COVID-19.

CDR3 sequence reads: CASSEMGGTGQETQYF. CDR3 sequence (DNA): TGTGCCAGCAGTGAAATGGGTGGGACAGGGCAAGAGACCCAGTACTTC. This sequence joins TRBV25-1 and TRBJ2-5; TRBD1 aligns across 9 bases. This CDR3 spans 16 amino acids. The V gene end was trimmed by 2 bases and the J gene end by 2 bases; junction bases not matched to a gene: 6. Germline lookup yields CDR1 MGHDK and CDR2 SYGVNS.

This chain connects TRBV28 to TRBJ1-2; 9 positions agree with TRBD1. The J segment lost 4 bases and the V segment lost 11 bases, leaving 8 bases of the junction unmatched. The CDR3 consists of 13 residues. In germline, CDR1 is MDHEN, CDR2 SYDVKM. DNA of the CDR3: TGTGCCGGGACAGGGAGGTTGAGCTATGGCTACACCTTC. Translating gives CAGTGRLSYGYTF.

The chain carries TRBV19 and TRBJ1-2; weak D call: TRBD1 (6 bases). V was trimmed by 3 bases and J by 4 bases, leaving 15 bases between them. The CDR3 runs 15 residues. CDR1 is LNHDA and CDR2 is SQIVND in the germline V gene (reference sequence). Here the CDR3 reads CASSMSRGPLYGYTF. CDR3 coding DNA: TGTGCCAGTAGTATGAGCAGGGGTCCTCTCTATGGCTACACCTTC.

V usage is TRBV30 and J usage is TRBJ2-3, with a weak D call TRBD1 (6 bases). CDR3 length: 13 amino acids. V shed 3 bases and J shed 2 bases, with 9 bases lying between them. Germline V gene lookup returns CDR1 GTSNPN and CDR2 SVGIG (reference sequence). CDR3 DNA: TGTGCCTGGAGGGACAGCTACACAGATACGCAGTATTTT. It is translated as CAWRDSYTDTQYF. Using reference TRBV30 and TRBJ2-3 for the parts outside the CDR3, the full variable domain is SQTIHQWPATLVQPVGSPLSLECTVEGTSNPNLYWYRQAAGRGLQLLFYSVGIGQISSEVPQNLSASRPQDRQFILSSKKLLLSDSGFYLCAWRDSYTDTQYFGPGTRLTVL.

This rearrangement joins TRBV7-9 to TRBJ2-5; 7 bases are a match to TRBD1. Per germline, CDR1 SEHNR and CDR2 FQNEAQ (reference sequence). Trimming took 4 bases from V and 2 from J; bases not matched to a gene: 16. The CDR3 runs 18 residues. The CDR3 sequence is CASSSLIGQAGKQETQYF. CDR3 DNA: TGTGCCAGCAGCTCCCTAATTGGACAGGCAGGGAAACAAGAGACCCAGTACTTC.

The V call is TRBV10-3, the J call TRBJ2-1, with a tentative D call TRBD2 (6 bases). V lost 0 bases and J lost 10, with 10 bases in between. Germline V gene data show CDR1 as ENHRY and CDR2 as SYGVKD. The length of the CDR3 is 13 residues. CDR3 amino acids: CAISESAGREQFF. Here the CDR3 DNA reads TGTGCCATCAGTGAGTCCGCGGGGAGGGAGCAGTTCTTC.

The V call is TRBV30, the J call TRBJ1-5; D is uncertain. Trimming removed 3 bases from V and 7 bases from J, with 13 bases in between. CDR1 GTSNPN and CDR2 SVGIG come from the germline V gene (reference sequence). The CDR3 extends over 13 amino acids. This CDR3 reads CAWSADEGQPQHF. CDR3 nucleotides: TGTGCCTGGAGCGCGGATGAGGGCCAGCCCCAGCATTTT. The variable domain in full, with the rest retrieved from reference TRBV30 and TRBJ1-5, is SQTIHQWPATLVQPVGSPLSLECTVEGTSNPNLYWYRQAAGRGLQLLFYSVGIGQISSEVPQNLSASRPQDRQFILSSKKLLLSDSGFYLCAWSADEGQPQHFGDGTRLSIL.

V is TRBV9 and J is TRBJ2-7; TRBD2 aligns across 7 bases. The CDR3 spans 15 residues. The V gene's germline CDR1 is SGDLS and CDR2 YYNGEE. The junction had 5 bases not matched to a gene; V was cut back by 2 bases and J by 0 bases. The DNA of the CDR3 is TGTGCCAGCAGCGTTTCCAGCGGGAACTCCTACGAGCAGTACTTC. This encodes CASSVSSGNSYEQYF.

V usage is TRBV11-2 and J usage is TRBJ2-1; 7 nucleotides agree with TRBD1. The CDR3 sequence is 12 residues long. The germline CDR1 and CDR2 sequences are SGHAT and FQNNGV. V was clipped by 4 bases and J by 12 bases; unmatched bases: 6. This CDR3 reads CASSSGQAWQFF. CDR3 DNA sequence: TGTGCCAGCAGCTCCGGACAGGCCTGGCAGTTCTTC.